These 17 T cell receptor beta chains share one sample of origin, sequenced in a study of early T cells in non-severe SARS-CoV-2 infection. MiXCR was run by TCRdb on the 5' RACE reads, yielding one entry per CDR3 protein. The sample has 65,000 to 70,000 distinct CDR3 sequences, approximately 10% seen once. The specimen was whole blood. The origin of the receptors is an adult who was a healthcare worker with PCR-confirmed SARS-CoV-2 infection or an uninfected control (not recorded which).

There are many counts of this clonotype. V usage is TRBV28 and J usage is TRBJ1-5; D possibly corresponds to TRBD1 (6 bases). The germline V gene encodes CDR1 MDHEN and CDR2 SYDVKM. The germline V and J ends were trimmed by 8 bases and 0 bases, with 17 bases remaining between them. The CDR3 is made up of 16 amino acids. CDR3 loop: CASSQGGRDSNQPQHF. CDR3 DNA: TGTGCCAGCTCCCAAGGGGGGCGGGATAGCAATCAGCCCCAGCATTTT.

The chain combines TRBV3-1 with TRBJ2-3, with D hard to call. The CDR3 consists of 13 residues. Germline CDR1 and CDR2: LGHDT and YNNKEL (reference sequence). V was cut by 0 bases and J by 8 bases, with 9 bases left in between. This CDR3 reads CASSQESVATQYF. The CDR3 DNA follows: TGTGCCAGCAGCCAAGAGAGTGTGGCTACGCAGTATTTT.

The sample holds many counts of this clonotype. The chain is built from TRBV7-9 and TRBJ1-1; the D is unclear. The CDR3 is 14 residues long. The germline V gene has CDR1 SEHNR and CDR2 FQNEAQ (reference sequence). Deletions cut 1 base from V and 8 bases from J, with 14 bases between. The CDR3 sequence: CASSLDTGGWEAFF. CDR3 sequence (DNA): TGTGCCAGCAGCTTAGATACGGGCGGATGGGAAGCTTTCTTT.

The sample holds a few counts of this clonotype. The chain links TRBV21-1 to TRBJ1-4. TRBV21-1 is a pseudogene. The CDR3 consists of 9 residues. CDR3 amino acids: CAGNEKLFF. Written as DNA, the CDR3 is TGTGCCGGCAATGAAAAACTGTTTTTT.

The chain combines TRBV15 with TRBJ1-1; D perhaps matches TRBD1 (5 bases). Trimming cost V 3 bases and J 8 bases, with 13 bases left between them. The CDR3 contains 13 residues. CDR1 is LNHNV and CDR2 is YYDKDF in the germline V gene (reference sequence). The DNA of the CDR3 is TGTGCCACCAGCAGTTTTACTGACAGCGAAGCTTTCTTT. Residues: CATSSFTDSEAFF.

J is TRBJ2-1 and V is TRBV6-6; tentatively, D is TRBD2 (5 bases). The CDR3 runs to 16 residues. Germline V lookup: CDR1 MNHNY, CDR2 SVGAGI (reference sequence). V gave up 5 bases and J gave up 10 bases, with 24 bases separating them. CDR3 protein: CASSPKSGWVGREQFF. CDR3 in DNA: TGTGCCAGCAGTCCCAAAAGCGGCTGGGTGGGTAGAGAGCAGTTCTTC.

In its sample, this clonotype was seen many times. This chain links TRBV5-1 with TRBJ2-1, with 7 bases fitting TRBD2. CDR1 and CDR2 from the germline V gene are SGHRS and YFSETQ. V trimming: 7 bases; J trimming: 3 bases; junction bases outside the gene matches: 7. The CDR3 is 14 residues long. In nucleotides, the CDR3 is TGCGCCAGCCGACGGGAGGAAGACTACAATGAGCAGTTCTTC. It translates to CASRREEDYNEQFF.

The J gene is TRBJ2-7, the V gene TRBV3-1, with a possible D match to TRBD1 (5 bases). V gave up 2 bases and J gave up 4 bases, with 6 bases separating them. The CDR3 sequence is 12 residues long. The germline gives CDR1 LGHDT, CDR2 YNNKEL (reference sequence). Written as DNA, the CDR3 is TGTGCCAGCAGCCAACAGGGTTACGAGCAGTACTTC. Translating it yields CASSQQGYEQYF.

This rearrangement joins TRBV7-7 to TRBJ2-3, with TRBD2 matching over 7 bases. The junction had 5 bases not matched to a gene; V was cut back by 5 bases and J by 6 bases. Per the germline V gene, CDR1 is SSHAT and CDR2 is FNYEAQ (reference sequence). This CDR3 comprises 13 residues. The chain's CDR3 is CASSTQLADTQYF. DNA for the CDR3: TGTGCCAGCAGCACACAACTAGCGGATACGCAGTATTTT. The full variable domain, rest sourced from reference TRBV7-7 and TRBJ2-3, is GAGVSQSPRYKVTKRGQDVTLRCDPISSHATLYWYQQALGQGPEFLTYFNYEAQPDKSGLPSDRFSAERPEGSISTLTIQRTEQRDSAMYRCASSTQLADTQYFGPGTRLTVL.

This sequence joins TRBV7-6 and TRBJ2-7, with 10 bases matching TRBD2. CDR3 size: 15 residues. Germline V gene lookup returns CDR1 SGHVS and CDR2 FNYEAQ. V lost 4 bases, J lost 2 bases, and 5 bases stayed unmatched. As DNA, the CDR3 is TGTGCCAGCAGCTCCGGACTAGCGGAGACCTACGAGCAGTACTTC. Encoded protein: CASSSGLAETYEQYF.

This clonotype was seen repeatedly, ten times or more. The CDR3 reads CSAPDYNYGYTF. The CDR3 nucleotides read TGCAGTGCTCCGGACTATAACTATGGCTACACCTTC. The rearrangement uses TRBV20-1 and TRBJ1-2; D is uncertain. The CDR3 runs to 12 residues. The ends were cut back, 5 bases at V and 1 base at J, with 8 bases in the middle. Per the germline V gene, CDR1 is DFQATT and CDR2 is SNEGSKA (reference sequence).

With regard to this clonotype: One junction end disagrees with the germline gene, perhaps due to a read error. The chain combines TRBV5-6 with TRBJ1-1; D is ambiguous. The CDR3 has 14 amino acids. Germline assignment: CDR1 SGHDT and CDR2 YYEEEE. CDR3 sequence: CVSSPIELGREAFF. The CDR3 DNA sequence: TGTGTCAGCAGCCCGATTGAGTTGGGCAGGGAAGCTTTCTTT.

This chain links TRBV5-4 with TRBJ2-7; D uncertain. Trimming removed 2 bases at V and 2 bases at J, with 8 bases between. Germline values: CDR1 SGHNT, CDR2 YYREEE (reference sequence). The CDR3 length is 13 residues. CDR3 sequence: CASSFGQTYEQYF. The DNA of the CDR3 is TGTGCCAGCAGCTTTGGGCAGACCTACGAGCAGTACTTC.

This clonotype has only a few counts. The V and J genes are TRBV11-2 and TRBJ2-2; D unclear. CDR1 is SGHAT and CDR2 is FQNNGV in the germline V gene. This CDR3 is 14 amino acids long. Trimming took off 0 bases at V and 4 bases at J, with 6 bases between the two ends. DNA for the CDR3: TGTGCCAGCAGCTTAGATCAAGGCACCGGGGAGCTGTTTTTT. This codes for CASSLDQGTGELFF.

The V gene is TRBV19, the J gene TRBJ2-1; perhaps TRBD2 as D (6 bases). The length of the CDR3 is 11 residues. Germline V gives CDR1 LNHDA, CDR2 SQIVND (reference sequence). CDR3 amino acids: CAAGSRNEQFF. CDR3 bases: TGTGCTGCGGGAAGTCGAAATGAGCAGTTCTTC.

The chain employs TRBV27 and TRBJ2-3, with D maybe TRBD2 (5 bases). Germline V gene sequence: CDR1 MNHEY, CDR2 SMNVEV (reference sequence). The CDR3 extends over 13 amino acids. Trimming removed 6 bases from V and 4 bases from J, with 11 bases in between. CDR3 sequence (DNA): TGTGCCAGCAGGTTACTAGAGGCAGATACGCAGTATTTT. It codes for CASRLLEADTQYF.

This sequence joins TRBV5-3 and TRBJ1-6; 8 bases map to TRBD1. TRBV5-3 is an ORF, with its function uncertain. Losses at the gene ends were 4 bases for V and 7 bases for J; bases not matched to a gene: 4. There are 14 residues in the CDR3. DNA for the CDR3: TGTGCCAGAAGCACCGGACAGGGAAATTCACCCCTCCACTTT. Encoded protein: CARSTGQGNSPLHF.